The 26 T cell receptor beta chains in this list originate from one sample, sequenced in a study of human T cells and chemical hapten exposure. Individual cDNA molecules (in the library) carried attached unique molecular identifiers. TCRdb re-analysed the reads in MiXCR, keeping a single row per CDR3 protein. The sample records roughly 120,000 distinct CDR3 sequences, around 9% being singletons. Total RNA extraction was carried out from unfractionated whole blood. The sequencing input was whole blood. The receptor set was obtained from a human donor in good health. Some clones in this sample may be carry-over from other donors' samples.

This rearrangement joins TRBV5-1 to TRBJ2-3; 8 nucleotides match TRBD2. Germline lookup yields CDR1 SGHRS and CDR2 YFSETQ. The CDR3 spans 16 residues. The V segment lost 4 bases and the J segment 1 base; nucleotides outside the gene matches: 8. Here the CDR3 DNA reads TGCGCCAGCAGCACCGGACTAGCAACTGGCACAGATACGCAGTATTTT. This translates into CASSTGLATGTDTQYF.

The chain carries TRBV7-9 and TRBJ2-7; D not resolved. Germline V gene lookup returns CDR1 SEHNR and CDR2 FQNEAQ (reference sequence). V was trimmed by 1 base and J by 2 bases, leaving 9 bases between them. This CDR3 contains 14 residues. The CDR3 region is CASSLVGDTYEQYF. As DNA, the CDR3 is TGTGCCAGCAGCTTAGTGGGCGATACCTACGAGCAGTACTTC.

The sample holds a few counts of this clonotype. V is TRBV20-1 and J is TRBJ2-7, with 7 bases aligning to TRBD2. V dropped 3 bases and J dropped 4; count of bases not matched to a gene: 9. CDR1 and CDR2 (germline): DFQATT, SNEGSKA (reference sequence). The CDR3 contains 14 residues. The CDR3, as DNA: TGCAGTGCTAGTAGCTGGGCCGGGAGGTACGAGCAGTACTTC. Amino acid sequence: CSASSWAGRYEQYF.

This clonotype occurred a few times. The V gene is TRBV4-1, the J gene TRBJ2-7, with TRBD2 matching over 7 bases. V was pared by 1 base and J by 0 bases, with 3 bases of the junction left unmatched. The CDR3 has 15 residues. Per the germline V gene, CDR1 is MGHRA and CDR2 is YSYEKL. CDR3 in DNA: TGCGCCAGCAGCCAAGTTAGCGGGTACTCCTACGAGCAGTACTTC. The encoded protein is CASSQVSGYSYEQYF.

This clonotype was recorded a few times. V is TRBV7-3 and J is TRBJ2-3; 11 nucleotides line up with TRBD1. CDR1 and CDR2 from the germline V gene are SGHTA and FQGTGA. The CDR3 contains 17 residues. With 0 bases clipped from V and 6 bases from J, the junction kept 8 bases outside the gene matches. The CDR3: CASSLTGGQGAKDTQYF. Here the CDR3 DNA reads TGTGCCAGCAGCTTAACAGGCGGACAGGGGGCGAAGGATACGCAGTATTTT.

This clonotype was found many times. The chain carries TRBV18 and TRBJ2-3; D remains unclear. CDR3 length equals 13 residues. The germline V gene has CDR1 KGHSH and CDR2 LQKENI. Trimming removed 3 bases at V and 1 base at J, with 5 bases between. The CDR3 DNA reads as TGTGCCAGCTCACCCTCTGGCACAGATACGCAGTATTTT. Protein sequence: CASSPSGTDTQYF.

This clonotype was counted only a few times. The DNA for the CDR3 is TGTGCCAGCAGCTCAGGGGGCGGTCAGCCCCAGCATTTT. This encodes CASSSGGGQPQHF. The chain uses TRBV7-9 and TRBJ1-5; 8 bases are shared with TRBD1. V lost 4 bases, J lost 6 bases, and 2 bases stayed unmatched. Germline-derived CDR1 and CDR2 are SEHNR and FQNEAQ (reference sequence). The CDR3 length is 13 residues.

The chain uses TRBV25-1 and TRBJ2-1; possibly TRBD1 for D (5 bases). V was cut by 6 bases and J by 1 base, with 10 bases left in between. This CDR3 comprises 14 residues. In germline, CDR1 is MGHDK, CDR2 SYGVNS. The CDR3 is CASSRQGSYNEQFF. CDR3 DNA sequence: TGTGCCAGCAGCAGGCAGGGATCCTACAATGAGCAGTTCTTC. The full variable domain, with the rest looked up from reference TRBV25-1 and TRBJ2-1, is EADIYQTPRYLVIGTGKKITLECSQTMGHDKMYWYQQDPGMELHLIHYSYGVNSTEKGDLSSESTVSRIRTEHFPLTLESARPSHTSQYLCASSRQGSYNEQFFGPGTRLTVL.

This clonotype was recorded at least ten times. The chain has TRBV29-1 and TRBJ1-2; D is unresolved. From germline, CDR1 is SQVTM and CDR2 ANQGSEA. The CDR3 has 13 residues. V shed 5 bases and J shed 8 bases, with 18 bases lying between them. The CDR3 spells CSVREPLGSGYTF. The CDR3 region has the DNA TGCAGCGTTCGAGAACCGCTTGGATCCGGCTACACCTTC.

V is TRBV2 and J is TRBJ2-3, with TRBD2 as a possible D gene (6 bases). V was trimmed by 0 bases and J by 2 bases, leaving 12 bases between them. CDR1 is SNHLY, CDR2 FYNNEI, per germline. The CDR3 is made up of 16 amino acids. The CDR3 DNA sequence: TGTGCCAGCAGTGAAGCTTGGACTACCCTCACAGATACGCAGTATTTT. It encodes CASSEAWTTLTDTQYF.

This clonotype was detected ten times or more. This rearrangement joins TRBV20-1 to TRBJ1-3, with 8 nucleotides matching TRBD1. The CDR3 totals 14 residues. V lost 5 bases, J lost 0 bases, and 3 bases stayed unmatched. Germline CDR1 DFQATT, CDR2 SNEGSKA (reference sequence). The CDR3 loop reads CSAEGQGSGNTIYF. DNA for the CDR3: TGCAGTGCTGAAGGACAGGGCTCTGGAAACACCATATATTTT.

The chain combines TRBV9 with TRBJ2-1; 8 bases agree with TRBD2. The ends lost 6 bases at V and 0 bases at J; junction bases unmatched: 5. The CDR3 is made up of 15 amino acids. The V gene's germline CDR1 is SGDLS and CDR2 YYNGEE. In DNA form, the CDR3 reads TGTGCCAGCACGGGAGGGACTAGCTCCTACAATGAGCAGTTCTTC. Its translation: CASTGGTSSYNEQFF.

This clonotype came up many times. V gene TRBV27 combines with J gene TRBJ1-1, with D uncertain. In germline, CDR1 is MNHEY, CDR2 SMNVEV (reference sequence). The CDR3 contains 13 residues. V was shortened by 4 bases and J by 1 base, with 7 bases between the two germline ends. For the CDR3, the DNA is TGTGCCAGCAGTTCCTCGTCGAACACTGAAGCTTTCTTT. Protein sequence: CASSSSSNTEAFF.

This clonotype was counted ten times or more. The junction and the germline gene differ at one end; a read error may be behind it. This chain links TRBV6-1 with TRBJ1-1; D ambiguous. Looked up from germline, CDR1 is MNHNS and CDR2 is SASEGT. There are 9 residues in the CDR3. CDR3 sequence: CASSPPTNF. Written as DNA, the CDR3 is TGTGCCAGCAGTCCCCCGACGAACTTT.

This sequence joins TRBV25-1 and TRBJ2-2; perhaps TRBD2 as D (6 bases). V lost 6 bases to trimming and J lost 4 bases, with 12 bases between them. The length of the CDR3 is 14 residues. The germline CDR1 and CDR2 sequences are MGHDK and SYGVNS. The CDR3: CASRTGTPTGELFF. CDR3 sequence (DNA): TGTGCCAGCAGAACCGGGACTCCCACCGGGGAGCTGTTTTTT.

There are a few counts of this clonotype. Here the CDR3 DNA reads TGTGCCAGCACGGGACTAGCGGGAGGCCCCGGGGAGCTGTTTTTT. Protein: CASTGLAGGPGELFF. The V call is TRBV6-1, the J call TRBJ2-2; 15 bases match TRBD2. Trimming at V came to 7 bases and at J to 6 bases, leaving 3 bases not matched to a gene. CDR3 length equals 15 residues. Germline CDR1 reads MNHNS; CDR2 reads SASEGT.

This clonotype was recorded only once. The rearrangement uses TRBV12-3 or TRBV12-4 and TRBJ2-1; D is possibly TRBD1 (5 bases). The V end was cut by 6 bases, the J end by 0 bases, with 12 bases between. The CDR3 spans 15 residues. The CDR3 nucleotides read TGTGCCAGCAGCTCCGTGACAGTCTCCTACAATGAGCAGTTCTTC. Translating gives CASSSVTVSYNEQFF.

Many counts were recorded for this clonotype. This chain connects TRBV20-1 to TRBJ2-1, with 8 bases matching TRBD2. This CDR3 is built from 15 residues. V was clipped by 6 bases and J by 7 bases; unmatched bases: 14. Germline V CDR1 and CDR2: DFQATT, SNEGSKA (reference sequence). As DNA, the CDR3 is TGCAGTGCGCCGCTGGGACTAGAAGTCTGGAATGAGCAGTTCTTC. This gives the protein CSAPLGLEVWNEQFF.

V gene TRBV4-2 combines with J gene TRBJ2-5, with D possibly TRBD1 on 5 matching bases. Germline assignment: CDR1 LGHNA and CDR2 YNFKEQ. The CDR3 runs to 15 residues. V dropped 2 bases and J dropped 1 base, with 11 bases sitting between them. The CDR3 reads CASSQRLGVQETQYF. The DNA of the CDR3 is TGTGCCAGCAGCCAACGCTTAGGGGTCCAAGAGACCCAGTACTTC.

Regarding this clonotype: Germline is not matched at one junction end, which may reflect a read error. V usage is TRBV20-1 and J usage is TRBJ1-2; 9 positions match TRBD1. CDR3 size: 14 residues. Germline loops: CDR1 DFQATT, CDR2 SNEGSKA (reference sequence). The CDR3 loop is CSARDRDRVYGYTF. In nucleotides, the CDR3 is TGCAGTGCCAGAGACCGGGACAGGGTTTATGGCTACACCTTC.

The chain combines TRBV4-3 with TRBJ1-5, with D possibly matching TRBD1 (6 bases). CDR1 is LGHNA, CDR2 YSLEER, per germline. This CDR3 comprises 15 residues. V lost 0 bases, J lost 5 bases, and 11 bases lay in between. The CDR3 reads CASSQEGGSDQPQHF. In DNA, the CDR3 is TGCGCCAGCAGCCAAGAAGGGGGTTCCGATCAGCCCCAGCATTTT.

This clonotype was picked up many times. The chain links TRBV6-1 to TRBJ1-6; D unresolved. V lost 3 bases and J lost 7, with 16 bases in between. Germline values: CDR1 MNHNS, CDR2 SASEGT. This CDR3 comprises 16 residues. CDR3 residues: CASSDGRFGVNSPLHF. The CDR3 DNA reads TGTGCCAGCAGTGATGGGCGGTTTGGGGTAAATTCACCCCTCCACTTT.

This chain joins TRBV7-6 and TRBJ1-6; 8 bases line up with TRBD1. J gave up 10 bases and V 2 bases, and 4 bases lay outside the gene matches. This CDR3 region has 14 residues. Germline lookup yields CDR1 SGHVS and CDR2 FNYEAQ. CDR3 sequence: CASSLLGQGSPLHF. CDR3 DNA: TGTGCCAGCAGCTTACTAGGACAGGGCTCACCCCTCCACTTT.

The chain carries TRBV3-1 and TRBJ2-7; 13 bases align to TRBD2. The CDR3 has 17 residues. Germline loops: CDR1 LGHDT, CDR2 YNNKEL (reference sequence). V lost 1 base and J lost 2; bases outside the gene matches: 5. The CDR3 here is CASSQAGLAGVTYEQYF. DNA of the CDR3: TGTGCCAGCAGCCAAGCCGGACTAGCGGGAGTTACCTACGAGCAGTACTTC.

The table lists this clonotype with many counts. This chain links TRBV5-4 with TRBJ1-2; D is unresolved. The CDR3 totals 16 residues. In germline, CDR1 is SGHNT, CDR2 YYREEE (reference sequence). V lost 1 base to trimming and J lost 1 base, with 14 bases between them. The CDR3 protein is CASSLSQALDNYGYTF. CDR3 DNA: TGTGCCAGCAGCTTGAGTCAGGCCTTGGATAACTATGGCTACACCTTC.

This clonotype occurred many times. The genes are TRBV27 and TRBJ1-1; D gene unclear. The CDR3 is 15 residues long. V shed 6 bases and J shed 1 base, with 15 bases lying between them. Germline CDR1 MNHEY, CDR2 SMNVEV (reference sequence). The CDR3, as DNA: TGTGCCAGCAGCTCCCCCCGGACGGGGAACACTGAAGCTTTCTTT. It translates to CASSSPRTGNTEAFF.